This T cell receptor beta chain was captured in a study of blood T cell repertoires in COVID-19. Methods used by the authors: Reference gene primer amplification in the assay estimated nucleated cell counts. Clones were sequenced by immunoSEQ multiplex PCR, and TCRdb holds only the in-frame ones, with some missing. D and trimming come from the DNA, and the V and J calls and clone size come from that table. The sample carries more than 250,000 clones, roughly 82% recorded once. Trimming pared 2 bases from V and 5 bases from J, leaving 9 bases between. The CDR3 consists of 12 residues. From germline, CDR1 is SQVTM and CDR2 ANQGSEA.

V gene TRBV29-1 combines with J gene TRBJ1-2; perhaps TRBD1 as D (6 bases). The source material was peripheral blood. The source of this sequence is a woman between 45 and 60 years old with acute or convalescent COVID-19. For the CDR3, the DNA is TGCAGCGTTGAACAGGGGACGTATGGCTACACCTTC. Encoded protein: CSVEQGTYGYTF.